The clone carrying this T cell receptor beta chain was seen only a few times. The data belong to a study of T-cell memory formation after mild COVID-19. TCRdb processed the 5' RACE reads anew with MiXCR; each CDR3 protein has one entry. In the table there are about 360,000 distinct CDR3 sequences, around an eighth of which are singletons. Germline V gene lookup returns CDR1 ENHRY and CDR2 SYGVKD. This CDR3 comprises 13 residues. Trimming stripped 7 bases from V and 6 bases from J, with 13 bases between. This TCR derives from a man aged 18 to 29 who had mild COVID-19 (a few samples of this study predate the infection). Cell type and time point are not known. The sequenced sample consisted of PBMCs or a T cell subset sorted from them (not recorded which). V is TRBV10-3 and J is TRBJ2-1, with D perhaps TRBD2 (7 bases). CDR3 sequence (DNA): TGTGCCATCAAACGGGGGGCGTTCAATGAGCAGTTCTTC. Its translation is CAIKRGAFNEQFF.